Listed below are T cell receptor beta chains from one sample, sequenced in a study of T cells in localized non-small cell lung cancer. Using immunoSEQ multiplex PCR, the repertoire was profiled, and TCRdb retains in-frame clones only, with some absent. The repertoire has roughly 29,000 clones, more than 65% of them found once; the top ten carry about 5.4%. This specimen consisted of peripheral blood mononuclear cells, obtained before any cancer treatment. These receptors were collected from a man between 40 and 69 years old with stage III lung adenocarcinoma. Both conserved end residues are part of each CDR3. D genes are given only for firm matches. The size of a clone is reported for some rows only, either as once, few or many, or as a class for expanded clones.

v_call: TRBV7-6
d_call: -
clone_size: -
j_call: TRBJ2-3
cdr3_aa: CASSLEARGENTQYF
cdr3_nt: TGTGCCAGCAGCTTAGAAGCCCGCGGGGAAAATACGCAGTATTTT

v_call: TRBV28
d_call: TRBD1
clone_size: -
j_call: TRBJ1-5
cdr3_aa: CASTQGGQPQHF
cdr3_nt: TGTGCCAGCACCCAGGGGGGACAGCCCCAGCATTTT

v_call: TRBV5-1
d_call: TRBD1
clone_size: -
j_call: TRBJ2-1
cdr3_aa: CASGTGAYNEQFF
cdr3_nt: TGCGCCAGCGGGACAGGGGCTTACAATGAGCAGTTCTTC

v_call: TRBV6-6
d_call: -
clone_size: once
j_call: TRBJ1-2
cdr3_aa: CASSPAVYGYTF
cdr3_nt: TGTGCCAGCAGCCCGGCCGTCTATGGCTACACCTTC

v_call: TRBV6-5
d_call: -
clone_size: once
j_call: TRBJ1-4
cdr3_aa: CASSYSPTGEKLFF
cdr3_nt: TGTGCCAGCAGTTACTCACCAACAGGGGAAAAACTGTTTTTT

v_call: TRBV15
d_call: -
clone_size: -
j_call: TRBJ1-2
cdr3_aa: CATSISGTYGYTF
cdr3_nt: TGTGCCACCAGCATTTCCGGGACCTATGGCTACACCTTC

v_call: TRBV21-1
d_call: -
clone_size: few
j_call: TRBJ1-1
cdr3_aa: CASSGDKKNTEAFF
cdr3_nt: TGTGCCAGCAGCGGTGACAAAAAAAACACTGAAGCTTTCTTT

v_call: TRBV7-2
d_call: -
clone_size: -
j_call: TRBJ2-1
cdr3_aa: CASSLGWSYNEQFF
cdr3_nt: TGTGCCAGCAGCTTAGGATGGTCCTACAATGAGCAGTTCTTC

v_call: TRBV11-2
d_call: TRBD1
clone_size: few
j_call: TRBJ1-5
cdr3_aa: CASSASRQGYSNQPQHF
cdr3_nt: TGTGCCAGCAGCGCCAGTCGACAGGGCTATAGCAATCAGCCCCAGCATTTT

v_call: TRBV6-5
d_call: -
clone_size: -
j_call: TRBJ2-6
cdr3_aa: CASSNRAGANVLTF
cdr3_nt: TGTGCCAGCAGCAACAGGGCTGGGGCCAACGTCCTGACTTTC

v_call: TRBV11-2
d_call: -
clone_size: -
j_call: TRBJ1-1
cdr3_aa: CASGGIEAFF
cdr3_nt: TGTGCCAGCGGCGGTATTGAAGCTTTCTTT